This T cell receptor (beta chain) was sequenced during a study of cytomegalovirus exposure and HLA in healthy donors. The PCR made use of 60 Vbeta and 13 Jbeta primers. Generated by immunoSEQ multiplex PCR, the TCRdb table keeps only in-frame clones and is missing some. This sample has around 160,000 clones, with over 75% found just once. The sequencing sample was made of PBMCs. This receptor was taken from a human donor in good health.

The CDR3 region is CASTGRGEWSYTF. The CDR3 DNA follows: TGTGCCAGCACCGGACGGGGGGAGTGGAGCTACACCTTC. This chain joins TRBV7-9 and TRBJ1-2; D is perhaps TRBD1 (5 bases). V was trimmed by 7 bases and J by 9 bases, leaving 18 bases between them. CDR1 is SEHNR, CDR2 FQNEAQ, per germline (reference sequence). The CDR3 sequence is 13 residues long.